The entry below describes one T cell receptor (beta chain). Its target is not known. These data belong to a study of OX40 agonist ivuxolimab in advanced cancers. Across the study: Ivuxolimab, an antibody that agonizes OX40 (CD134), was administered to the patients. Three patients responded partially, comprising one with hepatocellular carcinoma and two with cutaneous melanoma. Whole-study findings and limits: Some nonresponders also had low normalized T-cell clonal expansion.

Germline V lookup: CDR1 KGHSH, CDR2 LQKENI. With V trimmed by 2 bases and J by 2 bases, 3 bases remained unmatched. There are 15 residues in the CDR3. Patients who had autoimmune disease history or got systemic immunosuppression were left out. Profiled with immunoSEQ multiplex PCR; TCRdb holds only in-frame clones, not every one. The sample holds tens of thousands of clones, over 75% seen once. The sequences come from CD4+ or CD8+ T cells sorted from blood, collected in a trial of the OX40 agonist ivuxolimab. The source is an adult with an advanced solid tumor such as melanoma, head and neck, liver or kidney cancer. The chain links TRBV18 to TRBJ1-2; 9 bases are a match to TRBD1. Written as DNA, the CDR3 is TGTGCCAGCTCACCAGGGGACAGGGCCAACTATGGCTACACCTTC. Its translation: CASSPGDRANYGYTF.